This record covers a single T cell receptor beta chain. This sample stems from a study of blood T cell repertoires in COVID-19. About the study: Both acute and convalescent COVID-19 samples were obtained from the United States, Italy and Spain.

Authors' methods: Estimated nucleated cell counts came from reference gene primer amplification. Clones were sequenced by immunoSEQ multiplex PCR, and TCRdb holds only the in-frame ones, with some missing. The V and J calls and clone size were taken over from that table, and D and trimming were inferred from the DNA. Among over 150,000 clones listed, about 87% were seen once. The CDR3 covers 16 residues. CDR1 and CDR2 (germline): MNHEY, SMNVEV (reference sequence). With 0 bases clipped from V and 8 bases from J, the junction kept 4 bases outside the gene matches. This TCR came from a woman between 70 and 85 years old with COVID-19, enrolled during active disease. The chain combines TRBV27 with TRBJ2-1, with 13 nucleotides matching TRBD2. The sequenced sample consisted of peripheral blood. As DNA, the CDR3 is TGTGCCAGCAGTTTATCGGGGACTAGCGGGGTCGATGAGCAGTTCTTC. Its translation: CASSLSGTSGVDEQFF.